This T cell receptor (beta chain) was documented in a study of patients and donors after allogeneic stem cell transplantation. TCRdb re-called the RT-PCR reads through MiXCR, storing one row per CDR3 protein. Seen here are 920,000 or so distinct CDR3 sequences, roughly 17% observed once, and the top ten hold around 6%. This clonotype was detected once. CDR3 length: 13 amino acids. V lost 4 bases and J 9 bases, leaving 17 bases between the germline ends. Germline V gives CDR1 SGHRS, CDR2 YFSETQ. The origin of this receptor is a human donor who was either an allogeneic HSCT recipient or a stem cell or donor lymphocyte infusion donor (not recorded which). It is not recorded whose cells these are; they may come from a transplant donor. This chain connects TRBV5-1 to TRBJ2-7, with D perhaps TRBD1 or TRBD2 (5 bases each). The specimen sequenced was blood, either unsorted or a sorted T cell fraction (not recorded which). CDR3 nucleotides: TGCGCCAGCAGCGAAGGGACCGCCCCAGGGCAGTACTTC. Its protein is CASSEGTAPGQYF.